What follows describes a single T cell receptor (beta chain). Its antigen is as yet unknown. PCR involved 60 Vbeta and 13 Jbeta primers. TCRdb's copy holds only in-frame clones and misses some; the assay was immunoSEQ multiplex PCR. The sample holds fewer than 150,000 clones, roughly three quarters seen once. Germline loops: CDR1 MNHNS, CDR2 SASEGT. The CDR3 length is 15 residues. Trimming removed 2 bases at V and 7 bases at J, with 17 bases between. This specimen belongs to a study of cytomegalovirus exposure and HLA in healthy donors. Study background: In an early release, HLA-typed donors contributed some 88 million unique TCR sequences. Broader study findings: Previously analyzed data showed that most TCR beta V segments were productive at a frequency of about 87% or about 30%.

The sequenced sample consisted of PBMCs. This clonotype was sampled from a man aged 25 to 45 in good health and CMV-seronegative. The chain uses TRBV6-1 and TRBJ1-2; D call uncertain. CDR3 DNA sequence: TGTGCCAGCAGTGAAATGGCAGAACCATCTGGTGGCTACACCTTC. This encodes CASSEMAEPSGGYTF.